The source of this T cell receptor beta chain is a study of CD8 T cells in ankylosing spondylitis. Whole-study results and caveats: Within peripheral blood, clones linked to disease were CD8+ and relatively rare. Roughly 8 highly homologous variants made up a TCR beta motif that seemed to typify ankylosing spondylitis blood.

TCRdb called the 5' RACE reads again in MiXCR, with one record for every CDR3 protein. Of around 220,000 distinct CDR3 sequences detected, around 19% appear once; the ten largest clones hold approximately 46%. This CDR3 is 11 amino acids long. The germline V gene has CDR1 MDHEN and CDR2 SYDVKM. The V and J ends lost 6 bases and 9 bases respectively, with 9 bases between them. This clonotype showed up many times. The antigen is unknown. The sequenced sample was blood, either unsorted or a sorted T cell fraction (not recorded which). The TCR comes from a male donor with ankylosing spondylitis. The V call is TRBV28, the J call TRBJ2-1, with D hard to call. CDR3 in amino acids: CASSLDGEQFF. CDR3 coding DNA: TGTGCCAGCAGCTTGGATGGTGAGCAGTTCTTC.